These 5 T cell receptor beta chains originate from one sample sequenced in a study of tumor-infiltrating lymphocytes in oesophageal squamous cell carcinoma. TCRdb reprocessed the PCR reads with MiXCR, giving one entry per CDR3 protein. In the table there are around 13,000 distinct CDR3 sequences, about 53% of which are singletons. The sequencing input was esophageal tumor tissue. The source of these receptors is a male donor with esophageal squamous cell carcinoma.

Many counts were recorded for this clonotype. The DNA of the CDR3 is TGTGCCAGCAGCCTCCAAGCGGGGGCCAATGAGCAGTTCTTC. Amino acids: CASSLQAGANEQFF. The chain joins TRBV7-2 to TRBJ2-1; 8 bases line up with TRBD2. The trim removed 5 bases at V and 6 bases at J, leaving 6 bases unmatched. Germline-derived CDR1 and CDR2 are SGHTA and FQGNSA. This CDR3 contains 14 residues.

This chain joins TRBV12-3 or TRBV12-4 and TRBJ2-7, with 9 bases fitting TRBD2. The J call is doubtful: the DNA matches TRBJ2-5 better. The CDR3 runs to 15 residues. The CDR3 loop reads CASSFFGAGGETQYF. In nucleotides, the CDR3 is TGTGCCAGCAGTTTTTTCGGAGCGGGAGGAGAGACCCAGTACTTC.

On this clonotype: This could be a read error, since a much larger clone is one nucleotide away. This CDR3 reads CASSRGMEEYF. CDR3 DNA sequence: TGTGCCAGCTCACGAGGCATGGAGGAGTACTTC. The chain links TRBV18 to TRBJ2-4, with D perhaps TRBD2 (5 bases). Trimming removed 4 bases from V and 14 bases from J, with 12 bases in between. The CDR3 consists of 11 residues. The V gene's germline CDR1 is KGHSH and CDR2 LQKENI.

The chain carries TRBV24-1 and TRBJ2-6, with D uncertain. Germline assignment: CDR1 KGHDR and CDR2 SFDVKD. V gave up 0 bases and J gave up 2 bases, with 7 bases separating them. This CDR3 has 16 residues. The CDR3: CATSDLGTTGANVLTF. CDR3 in DNA: TGTGCCACCAGTGATTTGGGCACGACTGGGGCCAACGTCCTGACTTTC.

The rearrangement links TRBV7-1 to TRBJ2-3; D gene unclear. TRBV7-1 has ORF status, its function being uncertain. The CDR3 is made up of 13 amino acids. The germline V and J ends were trimmed by 5 bases and 0 bases, with 6 bases remaining between them. The CDR3 DNA is TGTGCCAGCAGCAAGGACAGCACAGATACGCAGTATTTT. It is translated as CASSKDSTDTQYF.